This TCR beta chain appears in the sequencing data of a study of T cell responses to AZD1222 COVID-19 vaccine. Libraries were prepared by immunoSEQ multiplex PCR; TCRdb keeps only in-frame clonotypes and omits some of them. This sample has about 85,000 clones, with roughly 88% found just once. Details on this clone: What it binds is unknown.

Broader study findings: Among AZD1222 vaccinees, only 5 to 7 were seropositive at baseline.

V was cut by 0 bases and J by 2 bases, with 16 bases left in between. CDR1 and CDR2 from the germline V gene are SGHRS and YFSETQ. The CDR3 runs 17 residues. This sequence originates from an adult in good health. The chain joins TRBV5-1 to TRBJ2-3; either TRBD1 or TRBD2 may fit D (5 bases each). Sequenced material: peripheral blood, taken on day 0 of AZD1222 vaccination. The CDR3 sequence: CASSLVTGTLNTDTQYF. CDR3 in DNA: TGCGCCAGCAGCTTGGTGACGGGGACCCTGAACACAGATACGCAGTATTTT.